This T cell receptor (beta chain) was sequenced for a study of blood T cell repertoires in COVID-19. At the level of the study: The United States, Italy and Spain supplied acute and convalescent COVID-19 samples. From T cells, B-cell-depleted T cells, or PBMCs came the material, which was cDNA or gDNA.

The Seattle patients joined while their infection was active and were tracked longitudinally afterward. Authors' analysis steps: Estimation of nucleated cell counts relied on the amplification of reference gene primers. TCRdb's copy holds only in-frame clones and misses some; the assay was immunoSEQ multiplex PCR. V and J calls and clone size are given by that table; D and trimming were obtained from the DNA. The sample carries some 250,000 clones, roughly four fifths recorded once. CDR3 length: 16 amino acids. The chain is built from TRBV21-1 and TRBJ1-3; the DNA was not compared with TRBD1, the D call given in the table. TRBV21-1 is described as a pseudogene. This TCR came from a woman of 80 years or more with COVID-19, enrolled during active disease. The sequencing sample was made of peripheral blood. The CDR3, as DNA: TGTGCCAGCAGCAAAAGGGCAGGGTTTTTTTGCAACACCATATATTTT. It translates to CASSKRAGFFCNTIYF.